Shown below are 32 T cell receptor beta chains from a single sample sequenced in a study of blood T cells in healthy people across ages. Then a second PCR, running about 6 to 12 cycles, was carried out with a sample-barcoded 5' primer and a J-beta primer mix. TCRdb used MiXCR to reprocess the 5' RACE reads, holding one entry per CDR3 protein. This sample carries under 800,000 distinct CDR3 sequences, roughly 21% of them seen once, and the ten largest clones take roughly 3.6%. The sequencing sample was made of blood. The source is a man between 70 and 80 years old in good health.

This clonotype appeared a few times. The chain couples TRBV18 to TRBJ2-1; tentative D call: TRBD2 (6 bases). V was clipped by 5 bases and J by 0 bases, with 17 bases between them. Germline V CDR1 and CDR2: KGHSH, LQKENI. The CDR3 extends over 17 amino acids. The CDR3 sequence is CASSLTSPISSYNEQFF. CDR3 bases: TGTGCCAGCTCATTAACTAGCCCCATTAGCTCCTACAATGAGCAGTTCTTC.

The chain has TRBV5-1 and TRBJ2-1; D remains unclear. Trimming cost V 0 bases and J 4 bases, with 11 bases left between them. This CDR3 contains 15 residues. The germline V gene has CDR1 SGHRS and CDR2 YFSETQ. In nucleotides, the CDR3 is TGCGCCAGCAGCTTGGCGGCAGGTACTTACAATGAGCAGTTCTTC. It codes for CASSLAAGTYNEQFF.

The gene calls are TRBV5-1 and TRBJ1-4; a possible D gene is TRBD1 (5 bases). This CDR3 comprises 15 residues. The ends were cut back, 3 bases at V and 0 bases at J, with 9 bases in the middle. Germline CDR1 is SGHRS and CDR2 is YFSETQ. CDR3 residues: CASSWDSSTNEKLFF. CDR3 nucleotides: TGCGCCAGCAGCTGGGACTCATCAACTAATGAAAAACTGTTTTTT.

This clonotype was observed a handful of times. The CDR3 bases are TGTGCCAGCAGCTTAGGGAGGGCCATCAATGAGCAGTTCTTC. Protein product: CASSLGRAINEQFF. The J gene is TRBJ2-5, the V gene TRBV7-2, with a possible D match to TRBD2 (6 bases). Near its end, the DNA agrees better with TRBJ2-1, so the J call may be wrong. Germline V gene data show CDR1 as SGHTA and CDR2 as FQGNSA. This CDR3 has 14 amino acids.

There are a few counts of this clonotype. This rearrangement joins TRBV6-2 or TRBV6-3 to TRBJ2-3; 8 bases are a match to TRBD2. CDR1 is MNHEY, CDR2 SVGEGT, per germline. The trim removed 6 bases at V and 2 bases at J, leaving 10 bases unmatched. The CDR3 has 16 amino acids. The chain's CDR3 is CASSHPTSENTDTQYF. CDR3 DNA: TGTGCCAGCAGCCACCCGACTAGCGAAAACACAGATACGCAGTATTTT.

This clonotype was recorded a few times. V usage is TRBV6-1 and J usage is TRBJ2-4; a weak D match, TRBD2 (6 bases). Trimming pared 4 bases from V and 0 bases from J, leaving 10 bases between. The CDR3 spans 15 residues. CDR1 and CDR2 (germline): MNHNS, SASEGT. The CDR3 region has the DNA TGTGCCAGCAGTGCGGGGGAGATAGCCAAAAACATTCAGTACTTC. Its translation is CASSAGEIAKNIQYF.

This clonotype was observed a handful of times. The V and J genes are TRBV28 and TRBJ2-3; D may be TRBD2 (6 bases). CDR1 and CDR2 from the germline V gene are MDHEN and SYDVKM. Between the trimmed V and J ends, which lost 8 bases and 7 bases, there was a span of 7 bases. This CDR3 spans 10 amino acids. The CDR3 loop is CASGGYTQYF. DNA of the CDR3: TGTGCCAGCGGGGGGTATACGCAGTATTTT.

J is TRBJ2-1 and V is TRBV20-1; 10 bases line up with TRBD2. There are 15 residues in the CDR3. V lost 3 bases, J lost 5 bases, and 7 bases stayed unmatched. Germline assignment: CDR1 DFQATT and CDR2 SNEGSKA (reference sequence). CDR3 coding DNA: TGCAGTGCTAGGGGAATAGCGGGAGGCAACAATGAGCAGTTCTTC. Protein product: CSARGIAGGNNEQFF.

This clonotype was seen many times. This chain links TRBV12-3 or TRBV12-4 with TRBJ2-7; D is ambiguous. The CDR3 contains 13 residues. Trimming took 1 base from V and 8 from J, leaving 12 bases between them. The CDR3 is CASSLGSANKQYF. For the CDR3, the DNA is TGTGCCAGCAGTTTAGGGTCGGCCAACAAGCAGTACTTC.

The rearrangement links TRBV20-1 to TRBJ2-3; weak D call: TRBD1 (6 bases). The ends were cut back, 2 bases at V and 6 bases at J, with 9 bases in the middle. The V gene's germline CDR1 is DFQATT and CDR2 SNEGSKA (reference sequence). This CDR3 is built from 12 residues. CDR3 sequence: CSARTGSDTQYF. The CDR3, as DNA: TGCAGTGCTAGAACAGGGTCGGATACGCAGTATTTT.

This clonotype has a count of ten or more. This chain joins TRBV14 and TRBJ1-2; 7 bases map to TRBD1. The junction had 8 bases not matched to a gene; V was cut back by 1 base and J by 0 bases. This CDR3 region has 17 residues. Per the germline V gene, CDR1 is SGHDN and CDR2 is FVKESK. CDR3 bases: TGTGCCAGCAGCCAAGGATTGAACAGGGGCCCTAACTATGGCTACACCTTC. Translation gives CASSQGLNRGPNYGYTF.

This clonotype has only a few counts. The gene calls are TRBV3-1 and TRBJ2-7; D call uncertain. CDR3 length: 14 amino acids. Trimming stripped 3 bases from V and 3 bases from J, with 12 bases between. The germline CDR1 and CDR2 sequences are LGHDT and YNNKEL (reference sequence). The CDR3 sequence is CASSHVGQGYEQYF. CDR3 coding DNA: TGTGCCAGCAGCCATGTAGGCCAAGGCTACGAGCAGTACTTC.

The CDR3 here is CASSPTSGGVYEQYF. As DNA, the CDR3 is TGTGCCAGCAGCCCCACAAGCGGGGGTGTCTACGAGCAGTACTTC. V usage is TRBV28 and J usage is TRBJ2-7, with 8 bases lining up with TRBD2. In germline, CDR1 is MDHEN, CDR2 SYDVKM. This CDR3 comprises 15 residues. V dropped 6 bases and J dropped 3; count of bases not matched to a gene: 10.

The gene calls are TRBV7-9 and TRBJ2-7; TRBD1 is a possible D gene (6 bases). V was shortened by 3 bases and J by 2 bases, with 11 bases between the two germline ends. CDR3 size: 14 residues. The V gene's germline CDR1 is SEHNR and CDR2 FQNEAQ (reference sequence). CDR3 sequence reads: CASSFQTGTYEQYF. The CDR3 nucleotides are TGTGCCAGCAGCTTCCAGACAGGAACCTACGAGCAGTACTTC.

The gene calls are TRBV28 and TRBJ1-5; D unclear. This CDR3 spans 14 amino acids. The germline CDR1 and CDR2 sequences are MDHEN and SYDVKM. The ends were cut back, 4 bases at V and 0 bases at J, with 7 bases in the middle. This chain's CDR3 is CASSSVYSNQPQHF. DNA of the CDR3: TGTGCCAGCAGTTCAGTTTATAGCAATCAGCCCCAGCATTTT.

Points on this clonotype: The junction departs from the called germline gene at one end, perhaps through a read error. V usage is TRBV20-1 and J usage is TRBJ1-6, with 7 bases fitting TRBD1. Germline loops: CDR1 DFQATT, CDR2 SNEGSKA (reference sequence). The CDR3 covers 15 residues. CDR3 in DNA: TGCAGTGCTAGTACTCCGGGACAGCGACATTCGCCCCTCCACTTT. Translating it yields CSASTPGQRHSPLHF.

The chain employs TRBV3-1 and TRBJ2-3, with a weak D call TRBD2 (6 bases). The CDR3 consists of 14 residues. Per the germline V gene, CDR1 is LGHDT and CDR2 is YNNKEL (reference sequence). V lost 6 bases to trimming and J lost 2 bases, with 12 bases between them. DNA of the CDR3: TGTGCCAGCAGTGACGGGGGATTCACAGATACGCAGTATTTT. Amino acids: CASSDGGFTDTQYF.

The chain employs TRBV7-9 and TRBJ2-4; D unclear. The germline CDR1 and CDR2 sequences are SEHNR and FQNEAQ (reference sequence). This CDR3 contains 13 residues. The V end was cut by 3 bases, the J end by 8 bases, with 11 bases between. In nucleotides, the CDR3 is TGTGCCAGCAGCTTCTCTACGACGGACATTCAGTACTTC. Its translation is CASSFSTTDIQYF.

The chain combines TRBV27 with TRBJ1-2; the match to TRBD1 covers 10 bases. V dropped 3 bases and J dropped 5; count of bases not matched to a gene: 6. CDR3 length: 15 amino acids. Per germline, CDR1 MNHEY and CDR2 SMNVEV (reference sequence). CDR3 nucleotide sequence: TGTGCCAGCAGTTTTTGGGGGACAGGGGATTATGGCTACACCTTC. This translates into CASSFWGTGDYGYTF.

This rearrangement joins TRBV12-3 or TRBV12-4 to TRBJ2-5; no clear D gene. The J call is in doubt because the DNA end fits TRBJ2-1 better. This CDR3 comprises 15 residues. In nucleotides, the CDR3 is TGTGCCAGCAGTGCATTGACCCTCGGCCCGCACCAGCAGTTCTTC. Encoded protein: CASSALTLGPHQQFF.

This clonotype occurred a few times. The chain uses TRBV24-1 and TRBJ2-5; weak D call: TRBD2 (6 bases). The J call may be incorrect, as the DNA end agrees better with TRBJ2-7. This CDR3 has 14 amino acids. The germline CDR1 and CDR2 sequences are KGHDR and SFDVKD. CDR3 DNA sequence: TGTGCCACCAGTGCCGGGGGAAGCTCCTACGAGCAGTACTTC. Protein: CATSAGGSSYEQYF.

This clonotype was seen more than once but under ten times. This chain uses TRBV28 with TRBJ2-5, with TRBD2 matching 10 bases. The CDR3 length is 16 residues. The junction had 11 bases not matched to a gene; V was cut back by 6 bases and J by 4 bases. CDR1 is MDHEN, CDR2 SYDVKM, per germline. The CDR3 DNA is TGTGCCAGCAGCCAGATACTAGCGGGAATGATAGAGACCCAGTACTTC. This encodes CASSQILAGMIETQYF.

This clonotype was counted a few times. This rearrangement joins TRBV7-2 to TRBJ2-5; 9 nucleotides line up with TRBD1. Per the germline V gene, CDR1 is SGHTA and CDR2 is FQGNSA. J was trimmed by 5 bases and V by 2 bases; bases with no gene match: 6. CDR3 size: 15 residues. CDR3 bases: TGTGCCAGCAGCTTATTCCGGGACAGGGATGAGACCCAGTACTTC. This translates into CASSLFRDRDETQYF.

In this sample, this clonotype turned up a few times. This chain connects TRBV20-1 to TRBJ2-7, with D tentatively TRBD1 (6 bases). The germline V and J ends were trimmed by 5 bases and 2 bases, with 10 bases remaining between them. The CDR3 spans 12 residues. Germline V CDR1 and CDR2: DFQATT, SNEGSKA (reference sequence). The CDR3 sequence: CSAWRQAYEQYF. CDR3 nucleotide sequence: TGCAGTGCTTGGAGACAGGCCTACGAGCAGTACTTC.

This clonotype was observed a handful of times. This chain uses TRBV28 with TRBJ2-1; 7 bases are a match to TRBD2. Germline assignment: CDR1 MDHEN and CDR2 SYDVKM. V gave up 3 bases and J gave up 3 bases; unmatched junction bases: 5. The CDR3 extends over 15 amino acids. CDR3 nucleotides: TGTGCCAGCAGTTTGCGGGGAGGGCTCTACAATGAGCAGTTCTTC. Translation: CASSLRGGLYNEQFF.

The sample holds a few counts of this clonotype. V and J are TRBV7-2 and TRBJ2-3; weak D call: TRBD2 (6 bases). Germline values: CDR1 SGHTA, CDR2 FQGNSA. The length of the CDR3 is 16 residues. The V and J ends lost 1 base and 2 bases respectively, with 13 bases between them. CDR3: CASSLVGSGLTDTQYF. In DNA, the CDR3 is TGTGCCAGCAGCTTAGTCGGTAGCGGCCTCACAGATACGCAGTATTTT. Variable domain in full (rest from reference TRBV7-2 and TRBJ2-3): GAGVSQSPSNKVTEKGKDVELRCDPISGHTALYWYRQSLGQGLEFLIYFQGNSAPDKSGLPSDRFSAERTGGSVSTLTIQRTQQEDSAVYLCASSLVGSGLTDTQYFGPGTRLTVL.

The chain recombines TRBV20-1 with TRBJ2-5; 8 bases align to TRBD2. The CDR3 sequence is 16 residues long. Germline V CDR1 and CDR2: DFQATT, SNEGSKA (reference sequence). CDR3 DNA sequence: TGCAGCCTAGCGGGCGGGACCTCAGCCGAGCAAGAGACCCAGTACTTC. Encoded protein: CSLAGGTSAEQETQYF.

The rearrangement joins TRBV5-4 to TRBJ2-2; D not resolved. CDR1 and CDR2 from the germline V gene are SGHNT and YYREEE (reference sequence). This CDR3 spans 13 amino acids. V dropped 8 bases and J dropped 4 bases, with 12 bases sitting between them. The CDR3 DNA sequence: TGTGCCAGTATTAAATCGCGCACCGGGGAGCTGTTTTTT. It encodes CASIKSRTGELFF.

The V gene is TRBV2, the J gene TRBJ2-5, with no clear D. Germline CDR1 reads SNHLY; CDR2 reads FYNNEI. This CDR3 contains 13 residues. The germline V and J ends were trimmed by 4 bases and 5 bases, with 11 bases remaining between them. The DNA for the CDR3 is TGTGCCAGCAGTGCTACTTCAGAGGAGACCCAGTACTTC. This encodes CASSATSEETQYF.

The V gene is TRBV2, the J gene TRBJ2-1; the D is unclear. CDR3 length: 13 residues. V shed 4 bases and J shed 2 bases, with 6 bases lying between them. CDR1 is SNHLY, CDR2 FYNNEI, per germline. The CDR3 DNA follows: TGTGCCAGCAGTGGGGCCCCCTACAATGAGCAGTTCTTC. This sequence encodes CASSGAPYNEQFF.

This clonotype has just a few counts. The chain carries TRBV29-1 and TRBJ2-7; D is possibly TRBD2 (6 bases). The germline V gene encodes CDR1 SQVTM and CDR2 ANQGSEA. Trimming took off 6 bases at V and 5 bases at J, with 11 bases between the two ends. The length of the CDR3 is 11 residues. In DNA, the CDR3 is TGCAGCGTAGGGGAGGTTAACGAGCAGTACTTC. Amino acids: CSVGEVNEQYF.

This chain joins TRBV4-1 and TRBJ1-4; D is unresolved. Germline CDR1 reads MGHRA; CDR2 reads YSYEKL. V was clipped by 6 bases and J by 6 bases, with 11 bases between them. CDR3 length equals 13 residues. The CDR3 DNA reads TGCGCCAGCAGAGGCCAACTCGATGAAAAACTGTTTTTT. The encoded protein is CASRGQLDEKLFF.